This T cell receptor (beta chain) was recorded in a study of T cell responses to AZD1222 COVID-19 vaccine. Assay: immunoSEQ multiplex PCR; the TCRdb copy retains only in-frame clones and omits some. The sample has about 150,000 clones; around 90% are singletons. The CDR3 covers 13 residues. Germline V CDR1 and CDR2: SGDLS, YYNGEE. V lost 3 bases, J lost 8 bases, and 14 bases lay in between. Study conclusions and caveats: Females made up more of the donors, who were largely white British, and clonal diversity may have come out too low. Just six people given AZD1222 tested seropositive at baseline. Unmutated variant regions reportedly attract nearly half of all spike-specific TCRs.

With respect to this clone: Antigen specificity is unknown.

J is TRBJ1-2 and V is TRBV9; possible D gene TRBD1, 6 bases. The source material was peripheral blood, sampled 28 days after the second AZD1222 dose. This receptor was taken from an adult who received the AZD1222 COVID-19 vaccine. This CDR3 reads CASSATGPRGYTF. Here the CDR3 DNA reads TGTGCCAGCAGCGCCACAGGGCCGCGGGGCTACACCTTC.